These 29 T cell receptor beta chains came from one sample sequenced in a study of long-term antiretroviral therapy in people with HIV. The run of the v3.0 immunoSEQ assay was at survey level. Data came from immunoSEQ multiplex PCR; TCRdb stores just in-frame clones and leaves some out. Of some 16,000 clones in the sample, 60% to 80% were seen once. Source: unsorted PBMCs, taken approximately 2.1 years before starting antiretroviral therapy. The receptors shown here come from a young man with HIV.

The J gene is TRBJ2-5, the V gene TRBV2, with a tentative D call TRBD2 (6 bases). The V end was cut by 7 bases, the J end by 5 bases, with 32 bases between. CDR3 length equals 19 residues. CDR1 is SNHLY, CDR2 FYNNEI, per germline. Written as DNA, the CDR3 is TGTGCCAGCATCCGGGGGAAATTGGCCCCGGTTGGCCCCCAGGAGACCCAGTACTTC. Translating gives CASIRGKLAPVGPQETQYF.

The genes are TRBV30 and TRBJ1-1; D is uncertain. V lost 0 bases and J lost 3, with 11 bases in between. The CDR3 loop spans 14 amino acids. Germline V gene lookup returns CDR1 GTSNPN and CDR2 SVGIG (reference sequence). The CDR3 sequence is CAWSVVGRDTEAFF. For the CDR3, the DNA is TGTGCCTGGAGTGTTGTCGGGAGGGACACTGAAGCTTTCTTT.

The CDR3 DNA is TGCGCCAGCAGCTTGGAGTATGGGGGGGTTGGTAAACTGTTTTTT. It is translated as CASSLEYGGVGKLFF. The V call is TRBV5-1, the J call TRBJ1-4, with D tentatively TRBD1 (5 bases). Trimming pared 0 bases from V and 11 bases from J, leaving 17 bases between. This CDR3 region has 15 residues. Germline CDR1 SGHRS, CDR2 YFSETQ.

A single count supports this clone. The rearrangement links TRBV6-1 to TRBJ1-2; a weak D match, TRBD1 (6 bases). Germline values: CDR1 MNHNS, CDR2 SASEGT. The CDR3 contains 14 residues. The V gene lost 1 base and the J gene lost 0 bases, with 6 bases spanning the gap. The CDR3, as DNA: TGTGCCAGCAGTGAAGGGACAGCTAACTATGGCTACACCTTC. Its translation is CASSEGTANYGYTF.

This clone is a singleton in its sample. CDR3 DNA: TGTGCCAGCAGCGCCGACGGGGCAGGGGTATCCGGGGAGCTGTTTTTT. Amino acid sequence: CASSADGAGVSGELFF. V gene TRBV9 combines with J gene TRBJ2-2; weak D call: TRBD1 (6 bases). Deletions cut 3 bases from V and 6 bases from J, with 18 bases between. The CDR3 loop spans 16 amino acids. Germline-derived CDR1 and CDR2 are SGDLS and YYNGEE.

The rearrangement uses TRBV29-1 and TRBJ2-1; D unclear. V was cut by 7 bases and J by 3 bases, with 19 bases left in between. The germline gives CDR1 SQVTM, CDR2 ANQGSEA. This CDR3 is built from 15 residues. The CDR3 DNA reads as TGCAGCGGTAGAGCTCAGGACGCCATCTACAATGAGCAGTTCTTC. It yields the protein CSGRAQDAIYNEQFF.

The J gene is TRBJ2-1, the V gene TRBV19, with D unresolved. This CDR3 region has 13 residues. Germline loops: CDR1 LNHDA, CDR2 SQIVND (reference sequence). The V end lost 1 base, the J end lost 4 bases, and 5 bases lay between the germline ends. The CDR3 sequence: CASSIGEYNEQFF. The CDR3 DNA sequence: TGTGCCAGTAGTATAGGGGAATACAATGAGCAGTTCTTC. Complete variable domain (other parts from reference TRBV19 and TRBJ2-1): DGGITQSPKYLFRKEGQNVTLSCEQNLNHDAMYWYRQDPGQGLRLIYYSQIVNDFQKGDIAEGYSVSREKKESFPLTVTSAQKNPTAFYLCASSIGEYNEQFFGPGTRLTVL.

This sequence joins TRBV7-3 and TRBJ2-1, with TRBD2 matching 10 bases. Germline CDR1 is SGHTA and CDR2 is FQGTGA. The ends lost 1 base at V and 10 bases at J; junction bases unmatched: 1. There are 13 residues in the CDR3. CDR3 DNA sequence: TGTGCCAGCAGCTTAATGGGACTAGCGGAGCAGTTCTTC. Translating it yields CASSLMGLAEQFF.

This chain connects TRBV6-1 to TRBJ1-5, with a weak D call TRBD1 (5 bases). The CDR3 has 13 residues. Trimming shortened V by 4 bases and J by 6 bases, and 10 bases separated the two germline ends. Germline V lookup: CDR1 MNHNS, CDR2 SASEGT. CDR3 protein: CASSGGVSQPQHF. CDR3 coding DNA: TGTGCCAGCAGTGGGGGGGTTTCTCAGCCCCAGCATTTT.

V gene TRBV7-2 combines with J gene TRBJ2-1; TRBD2 is a possible D gene (6 bases). Trimming removed 2 bases from V and 10 bases from J, with 12 bases in between. There are 13 residues in the CDR3. Germline-derived CDR1 and CDR2 are SGHTA and FQGNSA. The CDR3 is CASSLRRDNEQFF. The DNA of the CDR3 is TGTGCCAGCAGCTTACGGCGGGATAACGAGCAGTTCTTC.

J is TRBJ1-1 and V is TRBV6-5, with D possibly matching TRBD1 (6 bases). The length of the CDR3 is 15 residues. CDR1 and CDR2 from the germline V gene are MNHEY and SVGAGI. Between the trimmed V and J ends, which lost 4 bases and 5 bases, there was a span of 17 bases. The DNA of the CDR3 is TGTGCCAGCAGTTCCAACCGTCAAGGGGGGACTGAAGCTTTCTTT. It yields the protein CASSSNRQGGTEAFF.

The chain uses TRBV4-3 and TRBJ2-3; TRBD1 agrees at 9 bases. V shed 0 bases and J 3 bases; nucleotides not matched to a gene: 13. Germline assignment: CDR1 LGHNA and CDR2 YSLEER. The CDR3 is 19 amino acids. CDR3 sequence reads: CASSQEWGFGTGPTDTQYF. In DNA, the CDR3 is TGCGCCAGCAGCCAAGAATGGGGATTCGGGACAGGGCCTACAGATACGCAGTATTTT.

The chain links TRBV4-2 to TRBJ1-2; D is uncertain. Trimming took 0 bases from V and 3 from J, leaving 17 bases between them. Germline CDR1 reads LGHNA; CDR2 reads YNFKEQ. The CDR3 extends over 17 amino acids. CDR3 in DNA: TGTGCCAGCAGCCAAGATCAGGACTCCCCCTGGGACTATGGCTACACCTTC. Translating gives CASSQDQDSPWDYGYTF.

This clone is categorized as medium-sized. The J gene is TRBJ1-6, the V gene TRBV2, with 9 bases that match TRBD1. V lost 9 bases and J lost 8; bases outside the gene matches: 5. Looked up from germline, CDR1 is SNHLY and CDR2 is FYNNEI. The CDR3 consists of 13 residues. The DNA for the CDR3 is TGTGCCAGTGAACAGGGGGCTGATTCACCCCTCCACTTT. The encoded protein is CASEQGADSPLHF.

The chain is built from TRBV9 and TRBJ2-7; tentative D call: TRBD1 (6 bases). Germline CDR1 and CDR2: SGDLS and YYNGEE. There are 13 residues in the CDR3. The ends were cut back, 4 bases at V and 6 bases at J, with 14 bases in the middle. The CDR3 loop reads CASSPQGQSEQYF. The CDR3 DNA reads TGTGCCAGCAGCCCCCAGGGGCAGAGCGAGCAGTACTTC.

V gene TRBV7-6 combines with J gene TRBJ2-7; D gene unclear. Germline V gene data show CDR1 as SGHVS and CDR2 as FNYEAQ. Trimming pared 3 bases from V and 1 base from J, leaving 7 bases between. This CDR3 has 13 amino acids. CDR3 nucleotides: TGTGCCAGCAGCTTGACAAGATCCTACGAGCAGTACTTC. It translates to CASSLTRSYEQYF.

The V call is TRBV11-2, the J call TRBJ2-7, with D possibly being TRBD1 (6 bases). This CDR3 comprises 13 residues. Trimming took 1 base from V and 4 from J, leaving 8 bases between them. Looked up from germline, CDR1 is SGHAT and CDR2 is FQNNGV. CDR3 region: CASSLGDKYEQYF. CDR3 bases: TGTGCCAGCAGCTTAGGGGACAAATACGAGCAGTACTTC.

The chain couples TRBV6-5 to TRBJ1-2; no clear D. Germline CDR1 MNHEY, CDR2 SVGAGI. Deletions cut 0 bases from V and 5 bases from J, with 13 bases between. This CDR3 contains 15 residues. The CDR3 nucleotides read TGTGCCAGCAGTTACTCGATGGGCAGCTCTTATGGCTACACCTTC. Its protein product is CASSYSMGSSYGYTF.

The V call is TRBV6-5, the J call TRBJ2-5, with TRBD1 identical over 11 bases. CDR3 size: 15 residues. Per germline, CDR1 MNHEY and CDR2 SVGAGI. Trimming removed 5 bases from V and 4 bases from J; junction bases left unmatched: 6. The CDR3 DNA reads TGTGCCAGCAGTCGATCTGGACAGGGGGCAGAGACCCAGTACTTC. This sequence encodes CASSRSGQGAETQYF.

The rearrangement joins TRBV30 to TRBJ2-7; D ambiguous. The germline V and J ends were trimmed by 5 bases and 3 bases, with 14 bases remaining between them. Germline CDR1 reads GTSNPN; CDR2 reads SVGIG (reference sequence). The CDR3 is 13 residues long. This CDR3 reads CAWLRIPDYEQYF. The CDR3 DNA sequence: TGTGCCTGGCTACGGATTCCCGACTACGAGCAGTACTTC.

V is TRBV6-6 and J is TRBJ2-3; 11 nucleotides line up with TRBD1. This CDR3 is 14 amino acids long. V was pared by 10 bases and J by 3 bases, with 6 bases of the junction left unmatched. Germline lookup yields CDR1 MNHNY and CDR2 SVGAGI (reference sequence). The CDR3 is CATKGTGGTDTQYF. As DNA, the CDR3 is TGTGCCACCAAGGGGACAGGGGGGACAGATACGCAGTATTTT.

Judged by abundance, this clone is medium-sized (0.01 to 0.1%). The chain carries TRBV29-1 and TRBJ1-4, with 8 bases identical to TRBD1. The CDR3 extends over 13 amino acids. Germline CDR1 reads SQVTM; CDR2 reads ANQGSEA. V dropped 7 bases and J dropped 4; count of bases not matched to a gene: 5. The CDR3 DNA follows: TGCAGCGGTGGACAGGGAATTAATGAAAAACTGTTTTTT. Translated, it gives CSGGQGINEKLFF.

The J gene is TRBJ1-5, the V gene TRBV19; D not certain. Germline assignment: CDR1 LNHDA and CDR2 SQIVND (reference sequence). The CDR3 has 17 amino acids. The V and J ends lost 0 bases and 0 bases respectively, with 12 bases between them. CDR3 sequence reads: CASSIDLTEYSNQPQHF. The CDR3 DNA follows: TGTGCCAGTAGTATAGACCTAACAGAGTATAGCAATCAGCCCCAGCATTTT.

This clone turned up a few times. This chain links TRBV7-9 with TRBJ1-1; TRBD1 is a possible D gene (6 bases). V lost 5 bases, J lost 1 base, and 17 bases lay in between. CDR1 and CDR2 (germline): SEHNR, FQNEAQ (reference sequence). CDR3 length equals 16 residues. In nucleotides, the CDR3 is TGTGCCAGCAGCCCCCCGAACCCACAGGGGAACACTGAAGCTTTCTTT. Amino acid sequence: CASSPPNPQGNTEAFF. The full variable domain, in which reference TRBV7-9 and TRBJ1-1 provide the parts outside the CDR3, is DTGVSQNPRHKITKRGQNVTFRCDPISEHNRLYWYRQTLGQGPEFLTYFQNEAQLEKSRLLSDRFSAERPKGSFSTLEIQRTEQGDSAMYLCASSPPNPQGNTEAFFGQGTRLTVV.

The J gene is TRBJ2-2, the V gene TRBV11-3, with TRBD2 matching 7 bases. This CDR3 is built from 14 residues. The V gene end was trimmed by 5 bases and the J gene end by 7 bases; junction bases not matched to a gene: 7. From germline, CDR1 is SGHNT and CDR2 YENEEA. The CDR3 loop is CASSLGLDGGELFF. DNA of the CDR3: TGTGCCAGCAGCCTCGGACTAGACGGCGGGGAGCTGTTTTTT.

The V call is TRBV11-2, the J call TRBJ2-1; D ambiguous. Germline CDR1 and CDR2: SGHAT and FQNNGV. Deletions cut 3 bases from V and 6 bases from J, with 12 bases between. CDR3 length: 14 residues. The CDR3 protein is CASSFTQSINEQFF. As DNA, the CDR3 is TGTGCCAGCAGCTTCACGCAGTCGATCAATGAGCAGTTCTTC.

V is TRBV2 and J is TRBJ2-7, with D unresolved. The ends were cut back, 2 bases at V and 0 bases at J, with 8 bases in the middle. From germline, CDR1 is SNHLY and CDR2 FYNNEI. The CDR3 spans 14 residues. The CDR3 DNA follows: TGTGCCAGCAGTGAATTACCGGGCTCCTACGAGCAGTACTTC. Its translation: CASSELPGSYEQYF.

CDR3 DNA sequence: TGTGCCACCAGCAGCCAAACACTAGAGGGATACAATGAGCAGTTCTTC. This encodes CATSSQTLEGYNEQFF. The chain combines TRBV15 with TRBJ2-1, with a weak D call TRBD2 (5 bases). V lost 3 bases and J 4 bases, leaving 16 bases between the germline ends. CDR1 and CDR2 (germline): LNHNV, YYDKDF (reference sequence). The CDR3 is made up of 16 amino acids.

The rearrangement links TRBV10-3 to TRBJ2-3; the D is unclear. The CDR3 totals 12 residues. Germline loops: CDR1 ENHRY, CDR2 SYGVKD. V was trimmed by 0 bases and J by 5 bases, leaving 3 bases between them. The CDR3 sequence is CAISESRDTQYF. The CDR3 region has the DNA TGTGCCATCAGTGAGTCTAGAGATACGCAGTATTTT.